The table lists the clone carrying this TCR beta chain with a few counts. The antigen remains unidentified. These data originate in a study of cytomegalovirus exposure and HLA in healthy donors. Across the whole study: Caucasian-associated ancestry cluster membership applied to about 80% of approximately 400 genotyped donors.

Use of 60 Vbeta and 13 Jbeta primers characterized the PCR. The data were produced by immunoSEQ multiplex PCR, yet TCRdb's version contains in-frame clones alone and is incomplete. This table has about 200,000 clones, approximately 82% appearing once. Study findings and constraints: Later on, an analysis found that several of the most significant clusters appeared to be linked to common viral pathogens, which included parvovirus B19. Sequencing depth across donors, presence/absence analyses assumed, was roughly uniform. Cytomegalovirus association was listed for around 180 TCR beta chains.

Germline V gives CDR1 LNHNV, CDR2 YYDKDF (reference sequence). V was clipped by 0 bases and J by 3 bases; unmatched bases: 2. The CDR3 has 14 residues. The sequencing input was PBMCs. The V call is TRBV15, the J call TRBJ2-7, with 7 bases lining up with TRBD1. The sequence derives from a man in his late teens or twenties in good health and CMV-seronegative. CDR3 residues: CATSRERQGYEQYF. In nucleotides, the CDR3 is TGTGCCACCAGCAGAGAACGACAGGGCTACGAGCAGTACTTC.